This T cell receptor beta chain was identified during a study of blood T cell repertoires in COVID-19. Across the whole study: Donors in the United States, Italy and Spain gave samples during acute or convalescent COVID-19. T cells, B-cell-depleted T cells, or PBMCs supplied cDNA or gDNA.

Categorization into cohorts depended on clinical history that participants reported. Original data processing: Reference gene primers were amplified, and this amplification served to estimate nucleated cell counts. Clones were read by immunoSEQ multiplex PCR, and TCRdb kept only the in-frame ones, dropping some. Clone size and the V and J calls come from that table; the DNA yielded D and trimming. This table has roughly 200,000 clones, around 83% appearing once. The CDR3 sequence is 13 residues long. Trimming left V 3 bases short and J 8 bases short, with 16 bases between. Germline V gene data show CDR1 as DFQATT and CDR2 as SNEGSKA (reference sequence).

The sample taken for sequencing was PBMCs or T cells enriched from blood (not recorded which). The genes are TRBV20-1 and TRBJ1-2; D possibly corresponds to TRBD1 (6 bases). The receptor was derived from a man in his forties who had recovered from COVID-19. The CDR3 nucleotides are TGCAGTGCTAGTTTGACAGGACAGAGGGGCTACACCTTC. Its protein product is CSASLTGQRGYTF.